This is a list of T cell receptor beta chains from one sample in a study of shared clonotypes between healthy human individuals. Assay used: immunoSEQ multiplex PCR; TCRdb lists only in-frame clones, some missing. The sample records some 360,000 clones, 73% being singletons. Sequenced sample: memory CD4+ T cells sorted from blood. These receptors all come from a man aged 25 to 40 in good health. Each CDR3 is given with its conserved first and last residue. A D gene is named only where the DNA matches it firmly. A clone size is listed for some rows: how often the clone was seen (once, few, many), or a class if it is expanded.

V gene: TRBV28
D gene: .
J gene: TRBJ1-4
clone size: .
CDR3 DNA: TGTGCCAGCAGCCAATTCTTAGCCCGATCACCAGAGGGTGAAAAACTGTTTTTT
CDR3 protein: CASSQFLARSPEGEKLFF

V gene: TRBV6-1
D gene: TRBD2
J gene: TRBJ2-7
clone size: .
CDR3 DNA: TGTGCCAGCAGTGAAGGGGCTAGCGGGCACTACGAGCAGTACTTC
CDR3 protein: CASSEGASGHYEQYF

V gene: TRBV2
D gene: .
J gene: TRBJ2-3
clone size: .
CDR3 DNA: TGTGCCAGCAGTGGGACGACAGATACGCAGTATTTT
CDR3 protein: CASSGTTDTQYF

V gene: TRBV5-1
D gene: .
J gene: TRBJ2-2
clone size: .
CDR3 DNA: TGCGCCAGTGGGGGCGAGGGCAGGTTGACCACCGGGGAGCTGTTTTTT
CDR3 protein: CASGGEGRLTTGELFF

V gene: TRBV29-1
D gene: TRBD1
J gene: TRBJ2-5
clone size: .
CDR3 DNA: TGCAGCGCTGCCGGGACAGGCCAGGAGACCCAGTACTTC
CDR3 protein: CSAAGTGQETQYF

V gene: TRBV5-1
D gene: .
J gene: TRBJ2-7
clone size: .
CDR3 DNA: TGCGCCAGCAGCTTGCAGGTTAGCTACGAGCAGTACTTC
CDR3 protein: CASSLQVSYEQYF

V gene: TRBV5-1
D gene: .
J gene: TRBJ2-4
clone size: .
CDR3 DNA: TGCGCCAGCAGCTTGGGAGAGGATGATTACTGGGCCAAAAACATTCAGTACTTC
CDR3 protein: CASSLGEDDYWAKNIQYF

V gene: TRBV28
D gene: .
J gene: TRBJ2-5
clone size: once
CDR3 DNA: TGTGCCAGCAGCCCTGGGGGAGGCGGGGAGACCCAGTACTTC
CDR3 protein: CASSPGGGGETQYF

V gene: TRBV27
D gene: .
J gene: TRBJ2-3
clone size: .
CDR3 DNA: TGTGCCAGCAGTCCCATAGCGACGAGCACAGATACGCAGTATTTT
CDR3 protein: CASSPIATSTDTQYF

V gene: TRBV2
D gene: TRBD1
J gene: TRBJ2-3
clone size: .
CDR3 DNA: TGTGCCAGCAGCCTGGACAGGGGAGAGACAGATACGCAGTATTTT
CDR3 protein: CASSLDRGETDTQYF

V gene: TRBV2
D gene: .
J gene: TRBJ2-5
clone size: few
CDR3 DNA: TGTGCCAGCAGTGAAAGGGAGACCCAGTACTTC
CDR3 protein: CASSERETQYF

V gene: TRBV6-6
D gene: .
J gene: TRBJ1-3
clone size: few
CDR3 DNA: TGTGCCAGCAGCCCCTGGTCTGGTGGAAACACCATATATTTT
CDR3 protein: CASSPWSGGNTIYF

V gene: TRBV15
D gene: TRBD2
J gene: TRBJ2-7
clone size: .
CDR3 DNA: TGTGCCACCAGCAGAGAGCTAGCGGGAGACTCCTACGAGCAGTACTTC
CDR3 protein: CATSRELAGDSYEQYF

V gene: TRBV11-2
D gene: TRBD2
J gene: TRBJ2-1
clone size: .
CDR3 DNA: TGTGCCAGCAGCTCCCTGAGCGGGAATGCCTACAATGAGCAGTTCTTC
CDR3 protein: CASSSLSGNAYNEQFF

V gene: TRBV6-5
D gene: TRBD1
J gene: TRBJ1-1
clone size: .
CDR3 DNA: TGTGCCAGCAGTTACATTGACAGGGGGTGGTCTGAAGCTTTCTTT
CDR3 protein: CASSYIDRGWSEAFF

V gene: TRBV7-9
D gene: .
J gene: TRBJ1-2
clone size: few
CDR3 DNA: TGTGCCAGCAGCTTATCGGCAGCCTTCTATGGCTACACCTTC
CDR3 protein: CASSLSAAFYGYTF

V gene: TRBV12-2
D gene: .
J gene: TRBJ2-1
clone size: once
CDR3 DNA: TGTGCAAGTCGCCGGGGCCACACGGCCAATGAGCAGTTCTTC
CDR3 protein: CASRRGHTANEQFF

V gene: TRBV5-1
D gene: .
J gene: TRBJ2-3
clone size: .
CDR3 DNA: TGCGCCAGCAGCTCCGATGGTTATAGCGGCACAGATACGCAGTATTTT
CDR3 protein: CASSSDGYSGTDTQYF

V gene: TRBV28
D gene: .
J gene: TRBJ2-7
clone size: few
CDR3 DNA: TGTGCCAGCGTCGCCTTCCAGGGTGAGCAGTACTTC
CDR3 protein: CASVAFQGEQYF

V gene: TRBV28
D gene: .
J gene: TRBJ1-5
clone size: .
CDR3 DNA: TGTGCCAGCAGTTTTGATCCAGGGACGAAGGATAATCAGCCCCAGCATTTT
CDR3 protein: CASSFDPGTKDNQPQHF

V gene: TRBV7-7
D gene: TRBD1
J gene: TRBJ2-2
clone size: .
CDR3 DNA: TGTGCTAGCAGCTTAGACAGGGGTGTCGGGGAGCTGTTTTTT
CDR3 protein: CASSLDRGVGELFF

V gene: TRBV7-9
D gene: .
J gene: TRBJ1-2
clone size: .
CDR3 DNA: TGTGCCAGCAGCTCTCTTTTTGTAGGGGACTATGGCTACACCTTC
CDR3 protein: CASSSLFVGDYGYTF

V gene: TRBV7-9
D gene: .
J gene: TRBJ2-2
clone size: .
CDR3 DNA: TGTGCCAGCAGACCCCGTCCTGCCAGCGACACCGGGGAGCTGTTTTTT
CDR3 protein: CASRPRPASDTGELFF

V gene: TRBV7-9
D gene: .
J gene: TRBJ2-1
clone size: .
CDR3 DNA: TGTGCCAGCAGCTTACTATTAGGGCCAAGAAATGAGCAGTTCTTC
CDR3 protein: CASSLLLGPRNEQFF

V gene: TRBV11-3
D gene: TRBD1
J gene: TRBJ1-1
clone size: .
CDR3 DNA: TGTGCCAGCAGCTCCGGAGGGGGCCCGAAGGACACTGAAGCTTTCTTT
CDR3 protein: CASSSGGGPKDTEAFF

V gene: TRBV2
D gene: .
J gene: TRBJ2-5
clone size: .
CDR3 DNA: TGTGCCAGCAGCCCGGGACCGTCATCCTGGGAGACCCAGTACTTC
CDR3 protein: CASSPGPSSWETQYF

V gene: TRBV2
D gene: .
J gene: TRBJ1-2
clone size: .
CDR3 DNA: TGTGCCAGCAGTGAATTTGTTGGCTACACCTTC
CDR3 protein: CASSEFVGYTF

V gene: TRBV7-2
D gene: TRBD1
J gene: TRBJ1-2
clone size: .
CDR3 DNA: TGTGCCAGCAGCCTAGATTACAGGGGCCTTGGCTATGGCTACACCTTC
CDR3 protein: CASSLDYRGLGYGYTF

V gene: TRBV7-6
D gene: .
J gene: TRBJ2-1
clone size: once
CDR3 DNA: TGTGCCAGCAGCTTAGGCCTCAGGGGTAGTGCCTACAATGAGCAGTTCTTC
CDR3 protein: CASSLGLRGSAYNEQFF

V gene: TRBV6-5
D gene: .
J gene: TRBJ1-1
clone size: .
CDR3 DNA: TGTGCCAGCAGTCTAAGGGGGGACACTGAAGCTTTCTTT
CDR3 protein: CASSLRGDTEAFF

V gene: TRBV13
D gene: .
J gene: TRBJ2-7
clone size: .
CDR3 DNA: TGTGCCAGCAGCTCCAACAGGGGGGGACTTCGCGAGCAGTACTTC
CDR3 protein: CASSSNRGGLREQYF

V gene: TRBV7-9
D gene: TRBD1
J gene: TRBJ2-3
clone size: once
CDR3 DNA: TGTGCCAGCACCAATTCCCGACAGGGGAGCACAGATACGCAGTATTTT
CDR3 protein: CASTNSRQGSTDTQYF

V gene: TRBV7-9
D gene: .
J gene: TRBJ2-7
clone size: .
CDR3 DNA: TGTGCCAGCAGCCGAGTCGGGGACTACGAGCAGTACTTC
CDR3 protein: CASSRVGDYEQYF

V gene: TRBV6-1
D gene: .
J gene: TRBJ1-5
clone size: .
CDR3 DNA: TGTGCCAGCAGTGGAGGGGATCAGCCCCAGCATTTT
CDR3 protein: CASSGGDQPQHF

V gene: TRBV28
D gene: TRBD1
J gene: TRBJ2-2
clone size: .
CDR3 DNA: TGTGCCAGCCTTTATCGACAGGGGAACACCGGGGAGCTGTTTTTT
CDR3 protein: CASLYRQGNTGELFF

V gene: TRBV7-9
D gene: .
J gene: TRBJ2-2
clone size: .
CDR3 DNA: TGTGCCAGCAGCCCAGATAGCCCCACCGGGGAGCTGTTTTTT
CDR3 protein: CASSPDSPTGELFF

V gene: TRBV10-1
D gene: TRBD1
J gene: TRBJ2-7
clone size: few
CDR3 DNA: TGCGCCAGCAGTCCCGGGGGGACAGGGCGTTTCTACGAGCAGTACTTC
CDR3 protein: CASSPGGTGRFYEQYF

V gene: TRBV5-1
D gene: .
J gene: TRBJ1-6
clone size: .
CDR3 DNA: TGCGCCAGCAGCTTGGATCAGAATTCACCCCTCCACTTT
CDR3 protein: CASSLDQNSPLHF

V gene: TRBV5-1
D gene: .
J gene: TRBJ2-7
clone size: .
CDR3 DNA: TGCGCCAGCAGCTTCCCGGGGTCTGACGAGCAGTACTTC
CDR3 protein: CASSFPGSDEQYF

V gene: TRBV6-1
D gene: .
J gene: TRBJ2-2
clone size: .
CDR3 DNA: TGTGCCAGCAGTGAAGCCGGGGAGCTGTTTTTT
CDR3 protein: CASSEAGELFF